This T cell receptor beta chain was sequenced in a study of metastatic and nonmetastatic thyroid tumors. Study in general: Both malignant and benign thyroid patients supplied peripheral blood and tumor or nodule tissue samples, across which the repertoires of these patients were then compared.

Original processing methods: The study's classifier, a distant-metastasis tool for papillary thyroid cancer, was built using CDR3 differences across clinicopathological groups. With MiXCR, TCRdb called clones anew from the PCR reads. V and J calls and clone size were set by TCRdb, not the authors. The table has around 89,000 clones, 14% to 15% seen once. Study results and caveats: Compared with benign nodules, malignant thyroid tumors were reported to have significantly higher TCR beta diversity in both blood and tumor.

Each patient went into thyroid surgery without having received any treatment. This clone was counted a few times. Its cognate antigen is unknown. It may be a read error: a sequence one base away is much more abundant. The receptor's source is a female donor with papillary thyroid cancer or a benign thyroid nodule (not recorded which). Some clones in this sample may be carry-over from other donors' samples. Sequenced material: blood.

CDR3 in amino acids: CASSLVRVTEAFF. CDR3 nucleotides: TGCGCCAGCAGCTTGGTTAGGGTCACTGAAGCTTTCTTT. J is TRBJ1-1 and V is TRBV5-1; unclear D gene. V lost 0 bases and J 4 bases, leaving 7 bases between the germline ends. Germline V gene lookup returns CDR1 SGHRS and CDR2 YFSETQ. The CDR3 runs to 13 residues.